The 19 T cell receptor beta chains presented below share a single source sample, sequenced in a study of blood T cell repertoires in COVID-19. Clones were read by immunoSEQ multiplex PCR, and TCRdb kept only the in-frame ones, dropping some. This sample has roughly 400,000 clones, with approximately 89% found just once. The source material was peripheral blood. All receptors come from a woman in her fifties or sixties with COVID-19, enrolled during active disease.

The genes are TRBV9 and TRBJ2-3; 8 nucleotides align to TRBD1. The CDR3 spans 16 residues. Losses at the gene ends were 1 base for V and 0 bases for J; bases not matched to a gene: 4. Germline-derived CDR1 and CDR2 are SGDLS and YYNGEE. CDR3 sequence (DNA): TGTGCCAGCAGCGTACGCAGGGGGCTAAGCACAGATACGCAGTATTTT. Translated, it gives CASSVRRGLSTDTQYF.

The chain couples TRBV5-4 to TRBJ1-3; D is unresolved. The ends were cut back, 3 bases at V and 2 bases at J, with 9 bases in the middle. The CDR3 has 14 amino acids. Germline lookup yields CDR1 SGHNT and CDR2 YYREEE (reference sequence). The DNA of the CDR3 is TGTGCCAGCAGCTCTAGCCAGACTGGAAACACCATATATTTT. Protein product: CASSSSQTGNTIYF.

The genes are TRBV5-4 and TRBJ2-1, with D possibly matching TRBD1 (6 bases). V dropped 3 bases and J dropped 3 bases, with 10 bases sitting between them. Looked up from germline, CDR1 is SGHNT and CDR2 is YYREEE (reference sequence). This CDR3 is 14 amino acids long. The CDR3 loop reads CASSSRDNYNEQFF. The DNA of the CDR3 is TGTGCCAGCAGCTCTAGGGACAACTACAATGAGCAGTTCTTC.

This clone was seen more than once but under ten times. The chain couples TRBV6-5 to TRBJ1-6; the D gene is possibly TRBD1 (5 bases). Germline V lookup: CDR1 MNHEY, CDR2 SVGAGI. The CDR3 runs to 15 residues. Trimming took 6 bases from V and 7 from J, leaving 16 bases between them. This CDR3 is CASRRQPRGNSPLHF. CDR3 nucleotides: TGTGCCAGCAGGAGACAACCCCGGGGGAATTCACCCCTCCACTTT.

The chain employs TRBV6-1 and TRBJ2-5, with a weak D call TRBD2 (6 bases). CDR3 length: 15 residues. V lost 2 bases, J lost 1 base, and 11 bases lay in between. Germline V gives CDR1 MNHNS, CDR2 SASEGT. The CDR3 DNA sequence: TGTGCCAGCAGTGAATGGGCGGGGTTCCAAGAGACCCAGTACTTC. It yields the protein CASSEWAGFQETQYF.

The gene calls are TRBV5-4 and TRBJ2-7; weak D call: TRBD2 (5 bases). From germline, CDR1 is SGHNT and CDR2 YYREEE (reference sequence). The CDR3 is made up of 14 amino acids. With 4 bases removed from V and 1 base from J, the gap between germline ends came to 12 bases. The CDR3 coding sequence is TGTGCCAGCAGCAAGGGAGAGCGGTCCTACGAGCAGTACTTC. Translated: CASSKGERSYEQYF.

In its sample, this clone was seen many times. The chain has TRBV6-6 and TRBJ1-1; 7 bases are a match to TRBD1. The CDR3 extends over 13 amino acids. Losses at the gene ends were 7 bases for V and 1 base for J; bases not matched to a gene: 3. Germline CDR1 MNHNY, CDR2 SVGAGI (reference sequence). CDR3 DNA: TGTGCCAGCACCAGACAGGGGAACACTGAAGCTTTCTTT. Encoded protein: CASTRQGNTEAFF.

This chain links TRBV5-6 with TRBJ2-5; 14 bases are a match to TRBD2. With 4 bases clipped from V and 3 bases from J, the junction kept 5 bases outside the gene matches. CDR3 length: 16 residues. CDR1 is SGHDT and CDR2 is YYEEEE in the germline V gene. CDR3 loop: CASSETSGGAKETQYF. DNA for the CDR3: TGTGCCAGCAGCGAGACTAGCGGGGGGGCTAAAGAGACCCAGTACTTC.

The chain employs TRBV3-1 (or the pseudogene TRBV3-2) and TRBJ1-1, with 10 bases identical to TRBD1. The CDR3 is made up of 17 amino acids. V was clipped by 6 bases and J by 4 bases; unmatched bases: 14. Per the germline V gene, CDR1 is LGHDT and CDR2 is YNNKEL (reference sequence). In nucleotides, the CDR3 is TGTGCCAGCAGTCCCTTTTTAGGACAGGGGGTAGGCACTGAAGCTTTCTTT. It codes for CASSPFLGQGVGTEAFF.

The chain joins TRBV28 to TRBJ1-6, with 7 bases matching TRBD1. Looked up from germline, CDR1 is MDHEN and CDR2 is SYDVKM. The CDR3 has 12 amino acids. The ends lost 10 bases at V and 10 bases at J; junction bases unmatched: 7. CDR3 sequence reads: CATRQGDSPLHF. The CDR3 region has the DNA TGTGCCACCCGACAGGGAGACTCACCCCTCCACTTT.

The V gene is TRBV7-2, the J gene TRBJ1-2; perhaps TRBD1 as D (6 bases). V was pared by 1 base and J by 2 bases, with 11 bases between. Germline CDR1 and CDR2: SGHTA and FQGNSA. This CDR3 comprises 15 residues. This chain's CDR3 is CASSLVQGLNYGYTF. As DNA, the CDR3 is TGTGCCAGCAGCTTAGTCCAGGGGTTGAACTATGGCTACACCTTC. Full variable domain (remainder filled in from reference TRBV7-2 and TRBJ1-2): GAGVSQSPSNKVTEKGKDVELRCDPISGHTALYWYRQSLGQGLEFLIYFQGNSAPDKSGLPSDRFSAERTGGSVSTLTIQRTQQEDSAVYLCASSLVQGLNYGYTFGSGTRLTVV.

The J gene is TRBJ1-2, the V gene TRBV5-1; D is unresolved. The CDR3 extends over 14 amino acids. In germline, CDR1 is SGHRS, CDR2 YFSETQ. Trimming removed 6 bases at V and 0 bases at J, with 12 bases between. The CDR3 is CASTFETPNYGYTF. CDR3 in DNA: TGCGCCAGCACCTTCGAAACTCCTAACTATGGCTACACCTTC. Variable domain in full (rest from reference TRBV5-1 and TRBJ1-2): KAGVTQTPRYLIKTRGQQVTLSCSPISGHRSVSWYQQTPGQGLQFLFEYFSETQRNKGNFPGRFSGRQFSNSRSEMNVSTLELGDSALYLCASTFETPNYGYTFGSGTRLTVV.

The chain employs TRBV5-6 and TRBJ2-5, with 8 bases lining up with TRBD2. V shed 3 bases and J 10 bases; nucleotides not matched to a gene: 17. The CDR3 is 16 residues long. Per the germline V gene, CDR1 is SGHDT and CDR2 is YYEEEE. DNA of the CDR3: TGTGCCAGCAGCTCTGGAGAGCGGGGGCCCGCGGATCTCCAGTACTTC. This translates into CASSSGERGPADLQYF.

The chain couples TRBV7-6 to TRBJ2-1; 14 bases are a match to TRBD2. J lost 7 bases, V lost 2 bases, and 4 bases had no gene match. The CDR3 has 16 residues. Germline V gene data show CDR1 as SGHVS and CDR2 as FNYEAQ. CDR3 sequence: CASSLSGTSGGNEQFF. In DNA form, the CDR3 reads TGTGCCAGCAGCTTATCGGGGACTAGCGGGGGAAATGAGCAGTTCTTC.

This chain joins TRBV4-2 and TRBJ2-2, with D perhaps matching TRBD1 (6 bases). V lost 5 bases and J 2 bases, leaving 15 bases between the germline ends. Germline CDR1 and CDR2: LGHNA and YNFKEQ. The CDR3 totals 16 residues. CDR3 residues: CASSGTGTYNTGELFF. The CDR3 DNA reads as TGTGCCAGCAGCGGCACCGGGACATACAACACCGGGGAGCTGTTTTTT.

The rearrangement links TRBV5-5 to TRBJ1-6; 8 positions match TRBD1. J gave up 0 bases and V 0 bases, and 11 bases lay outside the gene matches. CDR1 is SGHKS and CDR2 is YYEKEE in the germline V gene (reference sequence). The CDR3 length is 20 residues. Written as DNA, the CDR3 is TGTGCCAGCAGCTTGGTAGGACAGGGCCCGGGTAGCTCCTATAATTCACCCCTCCACTTT. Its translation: CASSLVGQGPGSSYNSPLHF.

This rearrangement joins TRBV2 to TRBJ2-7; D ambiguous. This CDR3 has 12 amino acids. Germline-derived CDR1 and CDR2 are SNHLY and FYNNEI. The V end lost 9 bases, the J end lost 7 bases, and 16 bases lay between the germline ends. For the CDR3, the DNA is TGTGCCAGGGGTCAAACCTCGGGTGAGCAGTACTTC. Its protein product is CARGQTSGEQYF.

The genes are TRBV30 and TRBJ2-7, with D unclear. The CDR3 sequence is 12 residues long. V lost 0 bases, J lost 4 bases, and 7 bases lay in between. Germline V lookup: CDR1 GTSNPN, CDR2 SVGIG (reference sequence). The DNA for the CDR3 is TGTGCCTGGAGTGTAGAGAGATACGAGCAGTACTTC. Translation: CAWSVERYEQYF.

CDR3 region: CASRVQGPTEAFF. In DNA, the CDR3 is TGTGCCAGCAGGGTACAGGGGCCCACTGAAGCTTTCTTT. The J gene is TRBJ1-1, the V gene TRBV12-3 or TRBV12-4; 7 bases align to TRBD1. The ends lost 6 bases at V and 4 bases at J; junction bases unmatched: 5. This CDR3 has 13 amino acids.